This T cell receptor beta chain was sequenced in a study of blood T cell repertoires in COVID-19 (dated by TCRdb to the early 2020s). Notes on the research overall: Samples covering the acute and convalescent phases of COVID-19 were provided by collaborators in the United States, Italy and Spain. The prospective study material was composed of cDNA or gDNA derived from T cells, B-cell-depleted T cells, or PBMCs. Deeply sampled blood TCRbeta repertoires from subjects exposed to, actively infected with, or recovered from COVID-19 were included in the dataset. A freely available public database, intended as a resource for researchers studying the immune response to SARS-CoV-2, is where the repertoires were released. Samples were obtained from the ongoing ImmuneRACE study (first 160 participants) and from over a thousand subjects provided by 6 global collaborators. Nearly every sample came with metadata listing a de-identified subject ID, COVID-19 status, age in years and sex. Where HLA class I and class II types were available, the types were taken from metadata supplied by the sample provider, not from assay-based typing. The full study reports these points: How much clinical and demographic metadata was included differed by source and by participant, and the metadata was provided uncurated.

Each collaborating institution followed its own protocols to collect whole blood in K2EDTA tubes. For TCRbeta analysis, collaborator samples were shipped as frozen whole blood, as isolated PBMCs, or as DNA extracted from either sample type. Comments on this clone: Its target antigen remains unknown. Qualities for individual bases were not recorded, and no much larger clone is one base off.

Trimming accounts for 0 bases at V and 7 bases at J, while the number of junction bases matched to no gene is 15. The CDR3 runs 18 residues from the cysteine to the phenylalanine. Solely the CDR3 DNA is kept, with 54 bases framed from the first base. From a lookup of the germline V gene, CDR1 and CDR2 are MGHRA and YSYEKL. TCRbeta CDR3 regions were amplified from genomic DNA using the immunoSEQ Assay, a bias-controlled multiplex PCR. Under the source paper's analysis protocol: The number of nucleated cells in each sample was estimated by amplification of reference gene primers within the assay. To quantify the absolute abundance of each unique TCRbeta CDR3 rearrangement, sequence reads were collapsed and filtered. For each sample, productive Simpson clonality was calculated by taking the square root of Simpson's diversity index across productive rearrangements. In TCRdb, the immuneACCESS table is reduced to in-frame sequences with V and J assigned. These tables do not hold every clone; where another copy was compared, an unresolved V gene accounts for under half, and the others remain unexplained. The DNA gave D and trimming, while V, J and clone size come from that table. The sample profile shows fewer than 200,000 clones; approximately 73% of them were found once. Approximately 3.7% of the sample goes to the ten largest clones.

What was sequenced was peripheral blood. The receptor's source is a woman aged 80 or over with acute or convalescent COVID-19. The chain is encoded by TRBV4-1 joined to TRBJ2-4, with 7 junctional bases fitting TRBD1. The DNA is TGCGCCAGCAGCCAAGATAGGAGAACAGGGGATTCGGGTAACATTCAGTACTTC. Its coded protein is CASSQDRRTGDSGNIQYF.